This T cell receptor (beta chain) was recovered during a study of graft-versus-host responses after intestinal transplantation. Across the whole study: Recipients were given multivisceral, liver-intestinal, or isolated intestinal transplants. Study observations and caveats: Present in recipient marrow, GvH clones included some that appeared first in ileum or blood.

Sequenced by immunoSEQ multiplex PCR; TCRdb stores in-frame clones only, minus some. Among 35,000 to 40,000 clones listed, about nine tenths were seen once. In regard to this clone: What it binds is unknown.

Germline CDR1 is SEHNR and CDR2 is FQNEAQ (reference sequence). Trimming removed 1 base from V and 5 bases from J, with 5 bases in between. The CDR3 covers 12 residues. Intraepithelial lymphocytes and lamina propria lymphocytes were released through processing of graft tissue. This sequence originates from a human patient who received an intestinal transplant, so some T cells may come from the graft donor. Sequencing used ileum tissue, obtained 200 to 210 days after intestinal transplant. The V and J genes are TRBV7-9 and TRBJ2-5; D gene unclear. CDR3 DNA sequence: TGTGCCAGCAGCTTAGGACATGAGACCCAGTACTTC. This gives the protein CASSLGHETQYF.